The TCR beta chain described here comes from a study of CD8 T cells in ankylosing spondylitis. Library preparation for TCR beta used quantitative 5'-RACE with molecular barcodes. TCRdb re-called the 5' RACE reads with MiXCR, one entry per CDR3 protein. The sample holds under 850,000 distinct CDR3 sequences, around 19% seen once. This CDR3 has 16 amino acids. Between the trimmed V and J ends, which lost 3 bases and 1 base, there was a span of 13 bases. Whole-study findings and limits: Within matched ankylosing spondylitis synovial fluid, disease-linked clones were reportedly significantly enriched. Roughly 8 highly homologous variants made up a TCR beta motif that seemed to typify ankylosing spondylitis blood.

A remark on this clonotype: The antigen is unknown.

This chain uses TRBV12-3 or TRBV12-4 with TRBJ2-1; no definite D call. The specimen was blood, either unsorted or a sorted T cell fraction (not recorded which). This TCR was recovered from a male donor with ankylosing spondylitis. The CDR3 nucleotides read TGTGCCAGCAGTTTTAGGCAAGCAACATCCTACAATGAGCAGTTCTTC. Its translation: CASSFRQATSYNEQFF.